The rows below give T cell receptor beta chains drawn from one sample of a study of neurological immune-mediated disorders. TCRdb ran MiXCR on the 5' RACE reads and lists one entry per CDR3 protein. Among about 99,000 distinct CDR3 sequences, approximately 10% were seen once, and the ten largest hold approximately 3.1%. Sequenced material: PBMCs. These receptors were obtained from a female donor with HTLV-1-associated myelopathy (HAM/TSP). Each CDR3 is given with its conserved first and last residue. D genes are given only for firm matches. Expanded clones are given a class, and other clones once, few, many or no size at all.

V gene,J gene,D gene,clone size,CDR3 protein,CDR3 DNA
TRBV7-8,TRBJ1-6,TRBD1,many,CASSLGGQGVSPLHF,TGTGCCAGCAGCTTAGGAGGACAGGGGGTATCACCCCTCCACTTT
TRBV7-9,TRBJ2-3,.,few,CASQGQGASTDTQYF,TGTGCCTCTCAGGGACAAGGGGCGAGCACAGATACGCAGTATTTT
TRBV7-8,TRBJ2-3,TRBD1,few,CASSPDRLADTQYF,TGTGCCAGCAGCCCGGACAGGCTGGCAGATACGCAGTATTTT
TRBV10-3,TRBJ2-7,.,many,CAIKKTGDFAYEQYF,TGTGCCATAAAGAAGACAGGTGATTTCGCCTACGAGCAGTACTTC
TRBV5-1,TRBJ2-3,.,.,CASLPDGVRGDTQYF,TGCGCCAGCCTGCCCGACGGGGTTCGTGGAGATACGCAGTATTTT
TRBV2,TRBJ2-1,.,.,CASTGDMPWGGYNEQFF,TGTGCCAGCACTGGGGACATGCCCTGGGGGGGTTACAATGAGCAGTTCTTC
TRBV5-1,TRBJ1-1,TRBD1,many,CASSLAGTGNTEAFF,TGCGCCAGCAGCTTGGCCGGGACAGGGAACACTGAAGCTTTCTTT
TRBV20-1,TRBJ2-3,.,many,CSARGTDTQYF,TGCAGTGCTAGAGGGACGGATACGCAGTATTTT
TRBV5-1,TRBJ2-1,.,many,CASSRTWDIEQFF,TGCGCCAGCAGCCGGACCTGGGACATAGAGCAGTTCTTC
TRBV7-9,TRBJ2-1,TRBD2,many,CASSLALSGGAQNEQFF,TGTGCCAGCAGCTTAGCGCTAAGCGGGGGCGCACAAAATGAGCAGTTCTTC
TRBV5-1,TRBJ2-3,.,many,CASKAGSMSTDTQYF,TGCGCCAGCAAGGCGGGAAGCATGAGCACAGATACGCAGTATTTT
TRBV7-8,TRBJ2-1,.,many,CASSLAGLGGEQFF,TGTGCCAGCAGCTTAGCCGGGCTGGGGGGTGAGCAGTTCTTC
TRBV9,TRBJ2-7,.,many,CASSGYPGIGYEQYF,TGTGCCAGCAGCGGGTATCCGGGGATCGGTTACGAGCAGTACTTC
TRBV10-3,TRBJ1-2,TRBD1,many,CAISFGQGAGGYTF,TGTGCCATCTCTTTCGGACAGGGGGCAGGCGGCTACACCTTC
TRBV18,TRBJ2-1,TRBD2,many,CASSTGTRYNEQFF,TGTGCCAGCTCAACCGGGACTAGATATAATGAGCAGTTCTTC
TRBV28,TRBJ1-1,.,.,CASSVTSRNLNTEAFF,TGTGCCAGCAGTGTCACAAGCAGAAATTTGAACACTGAAGCTTTCTTT
TRBV9,TRBJ2-5,TRBD2,many,CASSPWSSGGPETQYF,TGTGCCAGCAGCCCCTGGTCTAGCGGGGGCCCGGAGACCCAGTACTTC
TRBV7-8,TRBJ2-2,.,many,CASSLVLGPTGELFF,TGTGCCAGCAGCTTAGTATTAGGCCCCACCGGGGAGCTGTTTTTT
TRBV6-5,TRBJ2-2,TRBD2,.,CASRMSGGFDTGELFF,TGTGCCAGCAGAATGAGCGGGGGGTTTGACACCGGGGAGCTGTTTTTT
TRBV4-1,TRBJ1-4,.,many,CASSPILQSGREKLFF,TGCGCCAGCAGCCCGATACTACAGAGCGGGCGTGAAAAACTGTTTTTT
TRBV4-2,TRBJ2-7,.,many,CASSQGQAYEQYF,TGTGCCAGCAGCCAAGGACAGGCGTACGAGCAGTACTTC
TRBV12-3/TRBV12-4,TRBJ2-5,TRBD2,many,CASSPGAGAGGTQYF,TGTGCCAGCAGTCCAGGAGCGGGGGCCGGGGGGACCCAGTACTTC
TRBV19,TRBJ2-2,TRBD1,.,CASRDRENTGELFF,TGTGCCAGTCGGGACAGGGAAAACACCGGGGAGCTGTTTTTT
TRBV5-1,TRBJ2-7,.,many,CASSLANLSGEQYF,TGCGCCAGCAGCTTGGCCAACTTAAGTGGGGAGCAGTACTTC
TRBV10-3,TRBJ2-1,TRBD1,many,CAIGQATYNEQFF,TGTGCCATTGGACAGGCGACCTACAATGAGCAGTTCTTC
TRBV5-1,TRBJ2-3,.,many,CASSYGTSTDTQYF,TGCGCCAGCAGCTATGGAACGAGCACAGATACGCAGTATTTT
TRBV20-1,TRBJ2-3,TRBD2,many,CSANLAGGWGTDTQYF,TGCAGTGCTAATCTAGCGGGGGGTTGGGGCACAGATACGCAGTATTTT
TRBV10-3,TRBJ2-7,.,many,CAISDDNTQNEQYF,TGTGCCATCAGTGACGATAATACACAGAACGAGCAGTACTTC
TRBV29-1,TRBJ2-1,TRBD2,many,CSVETSGGRGQFF,TGCAGCGTTGAGACTAGCGGGGGCCGGGGACAGTTCTTC
TRBV6-5,TRBJ2-3,TRBD1,many,CASSQRPGQGDDTQYF,TGTGCCAGCAGTCAGAGACCGGGACAGGGTGATGATACGCAGTATTTT
TRBV2,TRBJ1-1,.,many,CASRRWFTEAFF,TGTGCCAGCAGGAGGTGGTTTACTGAAGCTTTCTTT
TRBV5-1,TRBJ2-7,TRBD2,many,CASGRETGGSYEQYF,TGCGCCAGCGGCCGTGAGACGGGGGGGTCCTACGAGCAGTACTTC
TRBV5-1,TRBJ2-6,.,many,CASSPGISSGANVLTF,TGCGCCAGCAGCCCCGGGATCTCCTCTGGGGCCAACGTCCTGACTTTC
TRBV7-9,TRBJ1-6,.,many,CASSLDGTSPLHF,TGTGCCAGCAGCTTAGATGGGACGTCACCCCTCCACTTT
TRBV20-1,TRBJ2-1,TRBD2,many,CSARDGRGTYNEQFF,TGCAGTGCTAGAGATGGGAGGGGAACGTACAATGAGCAGTTCTTC
TRBV18,TRBJ2-7,TRBD2,.,CTSSPTAGSSYEQYF,TGTACCAGCTCCCCAACAGCGGGAAGCTCCTACGAGCAGTACTTC
TRBV25-1,TRBJ2-7,.,.,CASKCRAGITSSEQYF,TGTGCCAGCAAGTGCCGGGCAGGGATTACCTCAAGCGAGCAGTACTTC
TRBV7-2,TRBJ2-1,.,many,CASSSGGMIGRGRIF,TGTGCCAGCAGCTCCGGGGGTATGATTGGACGGGGGCGGATCTTC
TRBV5-1,TRBJ2-2,.,many,CASSPISTGERFF,TGCGCCAGCAGCCCCATAAGCACCGGGGAGCGGTTTTTT
TRBV5-1,TRBJ2-7,TRBD1,many,CASSSRPGQPYEQYF,TGCGCCAGCAGCTCAAGGCCGGGACAGCCCTACGAGCAGTACTTC
TRBV12-3/TRBV12-4,TRBJ1-4,.,many,CASSLESGTSEKLFF,TGTGCCAGCAGTTTAGAGTCAGGGACTAGTGAAAAACTGTTTTTT
TRBV7-8,TRBJ1-1,.,few,CASSSRSLMNTEAFF,TGTGCCAGCAGCTCGAGGTCGCTCATGAACACTGAAGCTTTCTTT
TRBV5-1,TRBJ2-1,.,many,CASADTGSSYNEQFF,TGCGCCAGCGCGGACACAGGGAGCTCCTACAATGAGCAGTTCTTC
TRBV29-1,TRBJ2-1,TRBD1,many,CSVELSPGGNEQFF,TGCAGCGTTGAATTGAGCCCAGGGGGCAATGAGCAGTTCTTC
TRBV6-5,TRBJ1-3,.,few,CASSPQGNTIYF,TGTGCCAGCAGCCCGCAGGGGAACACCATATATTTT
TRBV4-2,TRBJ1-2,.,.,CASSQPGVDCYTF,TGTGCCAGCAGCCAACCTGGGGTGGATTGCTACACCTTC